This T cell receptor (beta chain) came from a study of CD8 T cells in Susac syndrome. About the study: Treatment status at blood draw for the Susac syndrome patients was therapy-naive, corticosteroids, or intravenous immunoglobulin alone. Whole-study findings and limits: Within Susac syndrome CD4+ T cell repertoires, clonal expansion was not evident. In its TCR sequencing and HLA analysis, the study acknowledged that the number of individuals was relatively small.

RNA, at about 0.45 to 1 ug, was reverse transcribed with random hexamers. TCR beta CDR3 was amplified by immunoSEQ covering 54 Vbeta and 13 Jbeta. TCRdb redid the calling of the immunoSEQ multiplex PCR reads with MiXCR, one entry per CDR3 protein. This table holds roughly 190,000 distinct CDR3 sequences, nearly 97% found once. CDR1 LGHNA and CDR2 YSLEER come from the germline V gene. The CDR3 is 15 amino acids. The ends were cut back, 2 bases at V and 8 bases at J, with 13 bases in the middle. Regarding this clonotype: Its target is unknown.

The sequence derives from a human donor with Susac syndrome. The chain carries TRBV4-3 and TRBJ1-6; weak D call: TRBD1 (6 bases). The sequencing sample was made of CD4+ T cells from PBMCs. The CDR3 sequence is CASSQRNRVYSPLHF. CDR3 coding DNA: TGCGCCAGCAGCCAACGAAACAGGGTTTATTCACCCCTCCACTTT.